The rows below give T cell receptor beta chains drawn from one sample of a study of technical replicates of blood from four donors. Clones were read by immunoSEQ multiplex PCR, and TCRdb kept only the in-frame ones, dropping some. Seen here are roughly 76,000 clones, around 94% observed once, and the top ten hold about 0.25%. Sequencing was carried out using T cells isolated from PBMCs. The receptors come from a human donor in good health. Each CDR3 is given with its conserved first and last residue. A D gene is named only where the DNA matches it firmly. The listing skips clone size in some rows; elsewhere it reads once, few, many or a size class.

len: 14
d_gene: NA
j_gene: TRBJ1-5
abundance: once
v_gene: TRBV19
CDR3aa: CASSPGGGSGAQHF
CDR3nt: TGTGCCAGTAGCCCCGGTGGGGGGTCCGGAGCCCAGCATTTT

len: 15
d_gene: NA
j_gene: TRBJ1-5
abundance: NA
v_gene: TRBV9
CDR3aa: CASSVAGDYRQPQHF
CDR3nt: TGTGCCAGCAGCGTAGCAGGGGACTACCGGCAGCCCCAGCATTTT

len: 15
d_gene: NA
j_gene: TRBJ1-5
abundance: NA
v_gene: TRBV28
CDR3aa: CASSRPGGGNQPQHF
CDR3nt: TGTGCCAGCAGTCGTCCTGGGGGCGGCAATCAGCCCCAGCATTTT

len: 13
d_gene: NA
j_gene: TRBJ1-5
abundance: NA
v_gene: TRBV27
CDR3aa: CASAGVSNQPQHF
CDR3nt: TGTGCCAGCGCGGGGGTCAGCAATCAGCCCCAGCATTTT

len: 14
d_gene: TRBD2
j_gene: TRBJ2-3
abundance: NA
v_gene: TRBV10-3
CDR3aa: CAFSPGGRADTQYF
CDR3nt: TGTGCCTTCAGTCCCGGCGGGAGGGCGGATACGCAGTATTTT

len: 15
d_gene: NA
j_gene: TRBJ2-3
abundance: NA
v_gene: TRBV30
CDR3aa: CAWSVGGSSTDTQYF
CDR3nt: TGTGCCTGGAGTGTAGGAGGGAGTAGCACAGATACGCAGTATTTT

len: 12
d_gene: NA
j_gene: TRBJ2-3
abundance: NA
v_gene: TRBV4-2
CDR3aa: CASSSLAHTQYF
CDR3nt: TGTGCCAGCAGCTCTTTAGCACATACGCAGTATTTT

len: 13
d_gene: NA
j_gene: TRBJ2-5
abundance: NA
v_gene: TRBV5-1
CDR3aa: CASSLSDSQTQYF
CDR3nt: TGCGCCAGCAGCTTGTCGGACAGCCAGACCCAGTACTTC

len: 15
d_gene: NA
j_gene: TRBJ1-5
abundance: NA
v_gene: TRBV19
CDR3aa: CASTPVGHSNQPQHF
CDR3nt: TGTGCCAGTACCCCCGTGGGGCATAGCAATCAGCCCCAGCATTTT

len: 15
d_gene: TRBD2
j_gene: TRBJ2-1
abundance: NA
v_gene: TRBV11-3
CDR3aa: CASSRSGGVYNEQFF
CDR3nt: TGTGCCAGCAGCCGTAGCGGGGGGGTATACAATGAGCAGTTCTTC